This is a list of T cell receptor beta chains from one sample in a study of T cells after yellow fever vaccination. TCRdb re-called the 5' RACE reads with MiXCR, one entry per CDR3 protein. In the table there are a few hundred thousand distinct CDR3 sequences, around 6.8% of which are singletons. The sample in question was PBMCs, obtained about 49 days after the first yellow fever vaccination. These receptors came from a man aged 18 to 29 who received the YFV17D yellow fever vaccine. The CDR3 runs from the conserved cysteine through the conserved F or W. A D gene is named only where the DNA matches it firmly. Only part of the rows carry a size: once, few, many, or a class if the clone is expanded.

d_call j_call clone_size v_call cdr3_nt cdr3_aa
. TRBJ2-3 few TRBV20-1 TGCAGTGCCAATATTTTAGGTAGGGGAGATACGCAGTATTTT CSANILGRGDTQYF
. TRBJ2-2 . TRBV4-1 TGCGCCAGCAGCCAAGCTAGCCCAACCGGGGAGCTGTTTTTT CASSQASPTGELFF
. TRBJ1-2 . TRBV27 TGTGCCAGCAGTTTATCAGACAGGCTCGGGAAGGGCTACACCTTC CASSLSDRLGKGYTF
. TRBJ1-6 few TRBV6-2/TRBV6-3 TGTGCCAGCAGTTACCAGGGCGCGCGGGCACCCCTCCACTTT CASSYQGARAPLHF
. TRBJ1-1 few TRBV28 TGTGCCAGCAGCGCCCCAGGGATGGGGAACACTGAAGCTTTCTTT CASSAPGMGNTEAFF
. TRBJ2-7 . TRBV12-5 TGTGCTAGTGGTTTGGTCTACGAGCAGTACTTC CASGLVYEQYF
. TRBJ2-7 many TRBV7-9 TGTGCCAGCAGCTTAAGGGGCGAGTCCTACGAGCAGTACTTC CASSLRGESYEQYF
. TRBJ2-5 many TRBV18 TGTGCCAGCCAACTCCCAGGGACAGAGACCCAGTACTTC CASQLPGTETQYF
. TRBJ1-2 . TRBV27 TGTGCCAGCAGGCGTAGAGGAAGCTACACCTTC CASRRRGSYTF
. TRBJ1-1 many TRBV7-6 TGTGCCAGCAGCGTTGGAGGTCGTGAAGCTTTCTTT CASSVGGREAFF
TRBD2 TRBJ2-3 few TRBV5-1 TGCGCCAGCAGCCCCGGGACTAGCGGGGTCGGTGATACGCAGTATTTT CASSPGTSGVGDTQYF
. TRBJ1-1 . TRBV6-5 TGTGCCAGCAGTACCCCCCGAGCTAGGGCTTTCTTT CASSTPRARAFF
. TRBJ2-3 many TRBV7-9 TGTGCCAGCAGCTTAGGTGGCGGGATCACAGATACGCAGTATTTC CASSLGGGITDTQYF
. TRBJ2-2 . TRBV12-3/TRBV12-4 TGTGCCAGCAGTTCCAGGGTATCCGGGGAGCTGTTTTTT CASSSRVSGELFF
. TRBJ2-5 . TRBV12-3/TRBV12-4 TGTGCCAGCAGACCCCCTCGTAGGGGCCCAGAGACCCAGTACTTC CASRPPRRGPETQYF
. TRBJ2-7 many TRBV5-1 TGCGCCAGCAGCTCCGGACAATCGGGTCCCGAGCAGTACTTC CASSSGQSGPEQYF
. TRBJ1-1 few TRBV29-1 TGCAGCGTTGAAGTCGAGTCATCGTGGGAAGCTTTCTTT CSVEVESSWEAFF